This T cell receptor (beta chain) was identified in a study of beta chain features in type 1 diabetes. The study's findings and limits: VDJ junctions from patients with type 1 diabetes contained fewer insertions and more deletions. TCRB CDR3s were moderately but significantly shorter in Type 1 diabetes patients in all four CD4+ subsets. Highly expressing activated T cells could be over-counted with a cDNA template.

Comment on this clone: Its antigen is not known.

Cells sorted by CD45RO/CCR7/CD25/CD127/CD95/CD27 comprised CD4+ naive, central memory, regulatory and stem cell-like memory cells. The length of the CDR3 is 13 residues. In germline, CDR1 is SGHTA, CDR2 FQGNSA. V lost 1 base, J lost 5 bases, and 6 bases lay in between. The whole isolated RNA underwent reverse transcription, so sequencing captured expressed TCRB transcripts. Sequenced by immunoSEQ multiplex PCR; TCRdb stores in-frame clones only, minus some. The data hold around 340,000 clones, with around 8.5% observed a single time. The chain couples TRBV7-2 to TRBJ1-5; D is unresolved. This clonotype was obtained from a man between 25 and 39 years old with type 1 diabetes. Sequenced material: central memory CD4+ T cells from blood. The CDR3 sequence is CASSLVRDQPQHF. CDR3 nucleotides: TGTGCCAGCAGCTTAGTAAGGGATCAGCCCCAGCATTTT.